The T cell receptor beta chain under discussion was sequenced for a study of blood T cell repertoires in COVID-19 (dated by TCRdb to 2019 to 2021). For the wider study: Samples covering the acute and convalescent phases of COVID-19 were provided by collaborators in the United States, Italy and Spain. Deeply sampled blood TCRbeta repertoires from subjects exposed to, actively infected with, or recovered from COVID-19 were included in the dataset. The repertoires were released in a freely available public database intended as a resource for research on the immune response to SARS-CoV-2. Where available, HLA class I and class II types were taken from metadata supplied by the sample provider and were not determined by assay-based typing. A de-identified subject ID, COVID-19 status, age in years and sex were almost always included in the sample metadata. The samples were drawn from the first 160 participants of the ongoing ImmuneRACE study and from over 950 subjects provided by 6 global collaborators. The material from the prospective study consisted of cDNA or gDNA derived from T cells, B-cell-depleted T cells, or PBMCs.

In the prospective study, participants were roughly 18 to 90 years old, resided in fewer than 25 geographic areas of the United States, and were enrolled through a virtual design. In the prospective study, cohorts were assigned on the basis of participant-reported clinical history obtained from a screening survey and a study questionnaire. ImmuneRACE Cohort 3 recovered participants were defined by two consecutive negative NP/OP PCR tests, healthcare professional clearance, or symptom resolution. Mobile phlebotomists in the prospective study collected whole blood, serum and a nasopharyngeal or oropharyngeal swab from every participant. Prospective study participants could optionally give additional blood draws and questionnaires over an approximately two-month period. Before DNA extraction, blood samples from the prospective study were shipped at room temperature or frozen. A remark on this clone: The target of this receptor is not known. No much larger clone is present one base from it, and per-base qualities are unavailable.

Here is what the overall study found, with its caveats: The quantity of clinical and demographic metadata differed by source and by participant and was supplied without curation.

The germline V and J ends show losses of 6 bases and 7 bases respectively, and no gene match explains 12 bases of the junction. The CDR3, from cysteine to phenylalanine, totals 15 residues. The entry retains the CDR3 DNA only, 45 bases that are in frame from base 1. The germline V gene (reference sequence) sets CDR1 to LNHDA and CDR2 to SQIVND. TCRbeta CDR3 regions were amplified from genomic DNA using the immunoSEQ Assay, a bias-controlled multiplex PCR. The paper's processing steps were these. Nucleated cell counts per sample were estimated from amplification of reference gene primers within the assay. To quantify the absolute abundance of each unique TCRbeta CDR3 rearrangement, sequence reads were collapsed and filtered. Productive Simpson clonality was computed per sample as the square root of Simpson's diversity index over productive rearrangements. This immuneACCESS table, as held by TCRdb, lists in-frame sequences with V and J called but not all clones. Of the missing ones, under half trace to an unresolved V gene in checked studies; the others have no known cause. D and trimming come from the DNA, and the V and J calls and clone size come from that table. This sample gives about 250,000 clones in total; about nine tenths of them show up just once. The ten largest clones represent less than 3% of the sample.

The sample taken for sequencing was PBMCs or T cells enriched from blood (not recorded which). In this chain, TRBV19 is recombined with TRBJ1-2, and TRBD1 aligns with 9 junction nucleotides. This TCR was sampled from a woman between 50 and 59 years old who had recovered from COVID-19. The CDR3 region reads CASRDSDRGKGGYTF. Here is the DNA: TGTGCCAGTAGGGACTCGGACAGGGGAAAAGGTGGCTACACCTTC.